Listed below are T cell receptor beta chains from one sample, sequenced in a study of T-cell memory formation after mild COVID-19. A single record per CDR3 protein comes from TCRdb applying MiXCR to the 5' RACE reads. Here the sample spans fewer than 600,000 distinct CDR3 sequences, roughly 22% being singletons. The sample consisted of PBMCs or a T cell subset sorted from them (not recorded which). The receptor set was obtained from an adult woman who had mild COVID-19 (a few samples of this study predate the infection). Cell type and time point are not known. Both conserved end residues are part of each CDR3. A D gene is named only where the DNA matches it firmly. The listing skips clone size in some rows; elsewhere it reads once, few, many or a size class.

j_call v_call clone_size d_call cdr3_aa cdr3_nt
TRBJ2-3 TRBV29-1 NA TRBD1 CSVETGTHTDTQYF TGCAGCGTGGAGACAGGGACCCACACAGATACGCAGTATTTT
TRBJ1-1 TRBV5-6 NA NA CASSRPTSDGAFF TGTGCCAGCAGCCGTCCGACCAGTGATGGAGCTTTCTTT
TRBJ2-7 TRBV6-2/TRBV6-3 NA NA CAVSTSFRGYEQYF TGTGCCGTCTCGACTAGTTTTAGGGGCTACGAGCAGTACTTC
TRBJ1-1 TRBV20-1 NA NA CSASWEGTEAFF TGCAGTGCTAGCTGGGAGGGGACTGAAGCTTTCTTT
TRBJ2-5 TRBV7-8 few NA CASSFLAVNQETQYF TGTGCCAGCAGCTTCTTGGCCGTTAACCAAGAGACCCAGTACTTC
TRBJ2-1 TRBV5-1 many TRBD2 CASSLSPVAGGSIDEQFF TGCGCCAGCAGCTTGAGTCCCGTAGCGGGGGGCAGTATAGATGAGCAGTTCTTC
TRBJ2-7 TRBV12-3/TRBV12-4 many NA CASSLTTVEQYF TGTGCCAGCAGTCTTACGACAGTCGAGCAGTACTTC
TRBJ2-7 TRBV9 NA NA CASGPGDGVYEQYF TGTGCCAGCGGTCCCGGAGACGGTGTCTACGAGCAGTACTTC
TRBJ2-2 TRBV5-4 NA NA CASSAGGAGELFF TGTGCCAGCAGCGCCGGCGGGGCCGGGGAGCTGTTTTTT
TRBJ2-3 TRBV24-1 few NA CATSDLARSGEDTQYF TGTGCCACCAGTGATTTGGCCAGGTCGGGGGAAGATACGCAGTATTTT